These 10 T cell receptor beta chains came from one sample sequenced in a study of shared clonotypes between healthy human individuals. Clones were read by immunoSEQ multiplex PCR, and TCRdb kept only the in-frame ones, dropping some. This sample has millions of clones, with approximately 94% found just once. The sample was naive CD4+ T cells sorted from blood. Subset indicated: CD45RA+ positively selected. These receptors all come from a man aged 18-30 years in good health.

To note about this clone: Other DNA sequences in this specimen translate into the identical CDR3. The chain has TRBV6-6 and TRBJ2-7; no definite D call. From germline, CDR1 is MNHNY and CDR2 SVGAGI (reference sequence). The CDR3 loop spans 13 amino acids. V shed 2 bases and J shed 0 bases, with 5 bases lying between them. CDR3 loop: CASSYRSSYEQYF. The CDR3, as DNA: TGTGCCAGCAGTTACCGAAGCTCCTACGAGCAGTACTTC.

The V gene is TRBV12-5, the J gene TRBJ2-7; TRBD1 might be the D (6 bases). Looked up from germline, CDR1 is LGHNT and CDR2 is FRNRAP. The V end lost 4 bases, the J end lost 2 bases, and 9 bases lay between the germline ends. The CDR3 sequence is 13 residues long. CDR3 DNA: TGTGCTAGTGGTTCTCGGACAGCCTACGAGCAGTACTTC. Its protein product is CASGSRTAYEQYF.

The rearrangement uses TRBV5-4 and TRBJ2-5, with 8 bases identical to TRBD1. Per the germline V gene, CDR1 is SGHNT and CDR2 is YYREEE (reference sequence). J gave up 4 bases and V 4 bases, and 6 bases lay outside the gene matches. The CDR3 sequence is 14 residues long. The CDR3 DNA reads as TGTGCCAGCAGCCACCAGACAGGGGTAGAGACCCAGTACTTC. This codes for CASSHQTGVETQYF.

This clone was observed once. V usage is TRBV6-4 and J usage is TRBJ2-7, with 7 nucleotides matching TRBD1. After removal of 0 bases from V and 5 bases from J, the junction contained 13 bases not matched to a gene. CDR1 is MRHNA and CDR2 is SNTAGT in the germline V gene. This CDR3 region has 17 residues. In nucleotides, the CDR3 is TGTGCCAGCAGTGACTCGGGATGTCCGGAAGGGGGCCACGAGCAGTACTTC. Its protein product is CASSDSGCPEGGHEQYF.

The chain joins TRBV6-5 to TRBJ2-7, with D maybe TRBD2 (6 bases). Trimming stripped 0 bases from V and 2 bases from J, with 11 bases between. This CDR3 is 15 amino acids long. Germline assignment: CDR1 MNHEY and CDR2 SVGAGI. The CDR3 bases are TGTGCCAGCAGTTACTCATGGAGACTAGCCTACGAGCAGTACTTC. Protein sequence: CASSYSWRLAYEQYF.

The gene calls are TRBV5-1 and TRBJ2-3, with 9 bases identical to TRBD1. The CDR3 has 17 residues. Germline CDR1 and CDR2: SGHRS and YFSETQ. V lost 4 bases and J lost 2; bases outside the gene matches: 11. The CDR3 loop is CASSLIPGQGFTDTQYF. The DNA of the CDR3 is TGCGCCAGCAGCCTTATACCGGGACAGGGCTTCACAGATACGCAGTATTTT. Supplemented by reference TRBV5-1 and TRBJ2-3, the full variable domain reads KAGVTQTPRYLIKTRGQQVTLSCSPISGHRSVSWYQQTPGQGLQFLFEYFSETQRNKGNFPGRFSGRQFSNSRSEMNVSTLELGDSALYLCASSLIPGQGFTDTQYFGPGTRLTVL.

The chain recombines TRBV5-1 with TRBJ2-5; D remains ambiguous. Germline CDR1 and CDR2: SGHRS and YFSETQ. Trimming cost V 7 bases and J 4 bases, with 14 bases left between them. CDR3 length: 13 amino acids. The chain's CDR3 is CASGNTLGETQYF. In DNA form, the CDR3 reads TGCGCCAGCGGGAACACACTTGGAGAGACCCAGTACTTC.

This clone was seen once. The chain uses TRBV6-5 and TRBJ1-4, with 8 bases aligning to TRBD1. The CDR3 sequence is 13 residues long. Germline values: CDR1 MNHEY, CDR2 SVGAGI. With V trimmed by 8 bases and J by 8 bases, 7 bases remained unmatched. The CDR3: CASARGRGEKLFF. In DNA form, the CDR3 reads TGTGCCAGCGCCAGGGGGCGAGGGGAAAAACTGTTTTTT.

The rearrangement links TRBV7-3 to TRBJ1-6, with a weak D call TRBD1 (6 bases). The germline CDR1 and CDR2 sequences are SGHTA and FQGTGA. The CDR3 runs 14 residues. The germline V and J ends were trimmed by 5 bases and 6 bases, with 11 bases remaining between them. The DNA of the CDR3 is TGTGCCAGCAGCCTAGGACAGTTTAATTCACCCCTCCACTTT. Translated, it gives CASSLGQFNSPLHF.

The rearrangement links TRBV5-1 to TRBJ2-2; 12 nucleotides align to TRBD2. From germline, CDR1 is SGHRS and CDR2 YFSETQ. V lost 5 bases and J lost 4; bases outside the gene matches: 6. This CDR3 has 16 amino acids. For the CDR3, the DNA is TGCGCCAGCAGTTTCGGACTAGCGGGATCCACCGGGGAGCTGTTTTTT. Protein sequence: CASSFGLAGSTGELFF.